This TCR beta chain was recorded in a study of OX40 agonist ivuxolimab in advanced cancers. The assay was immunoSEQ multiplex PCR, and TCRdb's table has in-frame clones only and misses some. The data contain about 57,000 clones, just under 95% of them seen just once; the ten biggest clones take up approximately 23%. The CDR3 is 13 amino acids. Germline lookup yields CDR1 SGDLS and CDR2 YYNGEE. V was clipped by 1 base and J by 4 bases, with 5 bases between them. The chain is built from TRBV9 and TRBJ2-2; D might be TRBD2 (5 bases). The receptor comes from an adult with an advanced solid tumor such as melanoma, head and neck, liver or kidney cancer. The sample in question was CD4+ or CD8+ T cells sorted from blood, obtained in a trial of the OX40 agonist ivuxolimab. In DNA, the CDR3 is TGTGCCAGCAGCGTAAGCGGCACCGGGGAGCTGTTTTTT. This translates into CASSVSGTGELFF.